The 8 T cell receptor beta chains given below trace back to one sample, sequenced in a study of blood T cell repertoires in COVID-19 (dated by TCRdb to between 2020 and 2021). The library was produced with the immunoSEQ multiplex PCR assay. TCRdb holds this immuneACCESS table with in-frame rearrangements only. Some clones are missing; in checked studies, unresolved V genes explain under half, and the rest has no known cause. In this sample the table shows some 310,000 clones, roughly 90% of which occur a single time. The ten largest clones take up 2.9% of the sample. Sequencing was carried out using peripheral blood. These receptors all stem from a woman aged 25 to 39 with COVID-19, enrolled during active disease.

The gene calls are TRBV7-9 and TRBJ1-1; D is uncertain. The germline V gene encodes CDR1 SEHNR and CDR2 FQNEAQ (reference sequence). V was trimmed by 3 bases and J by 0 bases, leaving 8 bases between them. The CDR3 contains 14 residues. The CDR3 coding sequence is TGTGCCAGCAGCTTTGGCAGATTGAACACTGAAGCTTTCTTT. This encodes CASSFGRLNTEAFF.

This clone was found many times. The CDR3 coding sequence is TGTGCCAGCAGCTTACCCAGGGTAACGAACGAAAAACTGTTTTTT. It codes for CASSLPRVTNEKLFF. The chain uses TRBV11-2 and TRBJ1-4, with D possibly matching TRBD1 (5 bases). Per the germline V gene, CDR1 is SGHAT and CDR2 is FQNNGV. The CDR3 is 15 amino acids. Trimming took 2 bases from V and 8 from J, leaving 15 bases between them. The complete variable domain, with remaining parts taken from reference TRBV11-2 and TRBJ1-4, reads EAGVAQSPRYKIIEKRQSVAFWCNPISGHATLYWYQQILGQGPKLLIQFQNNGVVDDSQLPKDRFSAERLKGVDSTLKIQPAKLEDSAVYLCASSLPRVTNEKLFFGSGTQLSVL.

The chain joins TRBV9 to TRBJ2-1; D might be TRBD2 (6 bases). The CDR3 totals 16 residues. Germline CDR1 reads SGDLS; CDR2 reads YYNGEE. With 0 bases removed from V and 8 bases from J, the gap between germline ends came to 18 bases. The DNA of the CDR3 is TGTGCCAGCAGCGTAGACGGGAGTGGGGGAGATGATGAGCAGTTCTTC. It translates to CASSVDGSGGDDEQFF.

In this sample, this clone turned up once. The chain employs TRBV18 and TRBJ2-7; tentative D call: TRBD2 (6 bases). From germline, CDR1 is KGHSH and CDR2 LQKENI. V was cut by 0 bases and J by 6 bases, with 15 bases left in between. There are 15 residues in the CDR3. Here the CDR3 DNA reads TGTGCCAGCTCACCACCGTCGGGGGTTGGGGGCGAGCAGTACTTC. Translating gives CASSPPSGVGGEQYF.

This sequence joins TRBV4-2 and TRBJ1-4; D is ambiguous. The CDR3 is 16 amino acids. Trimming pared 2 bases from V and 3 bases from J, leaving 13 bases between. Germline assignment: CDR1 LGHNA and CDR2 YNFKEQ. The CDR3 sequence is CASSQRPAGSNEKLFF. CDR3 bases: TGTGCCAGCAGCCAACGGCCGGCGGGATCTAATGAAAAACTGTTTTTT.

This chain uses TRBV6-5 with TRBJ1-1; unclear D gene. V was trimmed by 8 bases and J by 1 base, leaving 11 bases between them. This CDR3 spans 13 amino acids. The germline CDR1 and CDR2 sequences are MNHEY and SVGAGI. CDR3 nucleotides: TGTGCCAGCCTACTTTCAGGGAACACTGAAGCTTTCTTT. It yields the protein CASLLSGNTEAFF.

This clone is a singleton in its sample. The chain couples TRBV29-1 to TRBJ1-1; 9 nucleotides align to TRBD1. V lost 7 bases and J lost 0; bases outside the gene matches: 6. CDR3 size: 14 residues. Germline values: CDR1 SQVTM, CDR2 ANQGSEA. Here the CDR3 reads CSAEDRGMNTEAFF. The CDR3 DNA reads TGCAGCGCAGAGGACAGGGGCATGAACACTGAAGCTTTCTTT.

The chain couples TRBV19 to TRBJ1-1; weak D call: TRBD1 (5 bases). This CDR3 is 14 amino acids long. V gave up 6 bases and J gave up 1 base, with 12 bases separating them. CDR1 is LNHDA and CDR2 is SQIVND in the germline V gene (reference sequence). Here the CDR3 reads CASRSDDRNTEAFF. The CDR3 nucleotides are TGTGCCAGTAGATCTGATGACAGGAACACTGAAGCTTTCTTT.